This T cell receptor (beta chain) derives from a study of blood T cell repertoires in COVID-19. Study details: Sources were T cells, B-cell-depleted T cells, or PBMCs; the material itself was cDNA or gDNA.

Germline CDR1 reads SEHNR; CDR2 reads FQNEAQ (reference sequence). Germline trimming cut 1 base from V and 10 bases from J; bases unmatched to any gene: 4. This CDR3 comprises 15 residues. Authors' analysis steps: Amplification of reference gene primers provided the estimated nucleated cell counts. Sequenced by immunoSEQ multiplex PCR; TCRdb stores in-frame clones only, minus some. That table gives V, J and clone size, and the DNA gave D and trimming. Here the sample spans some 340,000 clones, around 83% being singletons. The receptor was derived from a woman aged 45-59 years who had recovered from COVID-19. Specimen: PBMCs or T cells enriched from blood (not recorded which). The V call is TRBV7-9, the J call TRBJ1-6; 10 nucleotides match TRBD1. CDR3 sequence reads: CASSLGQGARSPLHF. Here the CDR3 DNA reads TGTGCCAGCAGCTTAGGACAGGGGGCTCGGTCACCCCTCCACTTT.